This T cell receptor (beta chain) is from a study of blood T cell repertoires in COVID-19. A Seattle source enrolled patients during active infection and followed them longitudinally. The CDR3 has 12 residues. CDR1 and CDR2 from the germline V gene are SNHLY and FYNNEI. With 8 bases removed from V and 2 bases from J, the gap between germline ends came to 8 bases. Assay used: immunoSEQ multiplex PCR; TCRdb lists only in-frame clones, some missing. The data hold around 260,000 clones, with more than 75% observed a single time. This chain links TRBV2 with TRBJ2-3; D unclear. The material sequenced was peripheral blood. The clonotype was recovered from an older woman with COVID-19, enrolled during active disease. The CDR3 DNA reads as TGTGCCAGCCGGTTAATCACAGATACGCAGTATTTT. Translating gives CASRLITDTQYF.